The 15 T cell receptor beta chains in this list originate from one sample, sequenced in a study of siplizumab effects on memory and regulatory T cells. Profiled with immunoSEQ multiplex PCR; TCRdb holds only in-frame clones, not every one. The profile shows 70,000 to 90,000 clones, 85% to 95% of them singletons. The specimen sequenced was CD8+ T cells sorted from blood. These receptors all come from a human donor in good health.

The rearrangement uses TRBV4-1 and TRBJ1-5; maybe TRBD1 (5 bases). CDR1 and CDR2 from the germline V gene are MGHRA and YSYEKL. V lost 4 bases and J 0 bases, leaving 13 bases between the germline ends. This CDR3 has 16 amino acids. The CDR3 reads CASSPLGGDSNQPQHF. DNA for the CDR3: TGCGCCAGCAGCCCCCTTGGGGGTGATAGCAATCAGCCCCAGCATTTT.

This clone was seen only once. The chain combines TRBV6-1 with TRBJ1-5, with D hard to call. CDR1 MNHNS and CDR2 SASEGT come from the germline V gene. The CDR3 is made up of 15 amino acids. Trimming stripped 0 bases from V and 0 bases from J, with 6 bases between. The DNA of the CDR3 is TGTGCCAGCAGTGAAGCGGCAGCTAGCAATCAGCCCCAGCATTTT. Its translation: CASSEAAASNQPQHF.

The V call is TRBV5-6, the J call TRBJ2-7; TRBD2 aligns across 8 bases. CDR3 length: 16 amino acids. J lost 3 bases, V lost 0 bases, and 8 bases had no gene match. CDR1 is SGHDT and CDR2 is YYEEEE in the germline V gene. CDR3 nucleotides: TGTGCCAGCAGCTTGGGGGCAGCGGGGGCGTACTACGAGCAGTACTTC. Translating gives CASSLGAAGAYYEQYF.

This sequence joins TRBV7-3 and TRBJ1-5; D gene uncertain. V dropped 2 bases and J dropped 3 bases, with 5 bases sitting between them. The CDR3 has 13 residues. Germline CDR1 and CDR2: SGHTA and FQGTGA. CDR3 DNA sequence: TGTGCCAGCAGCTTAGACATCAATCAGCCCCAGCATTTT. This gives the protein CASSLDINQPQHF.

This clone was recorded once. The rearrangement joins TRBV9 to TRBJ2-3; tentatively, D is TRBD2 (7 bases). Germline assignment: CDR1 SGDLS and CDR2 YYNGEE. The CDR3 has 16 amino acids. V gave up 3 bases and J gave up 4 bases, with 18 bases separating them. DNA for the CDR3: TGTGCCAGCAGCGGTTTGTCGGGGGGCGGCGCAGATACGCAGTATTTT. Its protein product is CASSGLSGGGADTQYF.

The J gene is TRBJ2-1, the V gene TRBV19; TRBD2 matches at 13 bases. CDR1 is LNHDA, CDR2 SQIVND, per germline (reference sequence). The V gene end was trimmed by 9 bases and the J gene end by 7 bases; junction bases not matched to a gene: 6. The CDR3 has 14 amino acids. CDR3 in amino acids: CASVTSGGANEQFF. CDR3 bases: TGTGCCAGCGTTACTAGCGGGGGGGCGAATGAGCAGTTCTTC.

V and J are TRBV5-1 and TRBJ1-1; D unresolved. Trimming took off 0 bases at V and 2 bases at J, with 8 bases between the two ends. The CDR3 runs to 14 residues. Germline V gene data show CDR1 as SGHRS and CDR2 as YFSETQ. CDR3 DNA sequence: TGCGCCAGCAGCTTGGGGGTATTAAACACTGAAGCTTTCTTT. Translated: CASSLGVLNTEAFF. Using reference TRBV5-1 and TRBJ1-1 for the parts outside the CDR3, the full variable domain is KAGVTQTPRYLIKTRGQQVTLSCSPISGHRSVSWYQQTPGQGLQFLFEYFSETQRNKGNFPGRFSGRQFSNSRSEMNVSTLELGDSALYLCASSLGVLNTEAFFGQGTRLTVV.

The J gene is TRBJ2-7, the V gene TRBV5-1; no clear D. The CDR3 runs 13 residues. The germline V gene encodes CDR1 SGHRS and CDR2 YFSETQ. Deletions cut 1 base from V and 5 bases from J, with 10 bases between. This chain's CDR3 is CASSLLYQDEQYF. The CDR3 DNA reads as TGCGCCAGCAGCTTGCTGTATCAGGACGAGCAGTACTTC.

This chain joins TRBV9 and TRBJ2-1; 11 bases agree with TRBD2. Germline loops: CDR1 SGDLS, CDR2 YYNGEE. CDR3 length: 15 residues. V gave up 3 bases and J gave up 3 bases; unmatched junction bases: 2. This CDR3 reads CASSASGGNYNEQFF. The CDR3, as DNA: TGTGCCAGCAGCGCTAGCGGGGGGAACTACAATGAGCAGTTCTTC. The whole variable domain, remainder taken from reference TRBV9 and TRBJ2-1, is DSGVTQTPKHLITATGQRVTLRCSPRSGDLSVYWYQQSLDQGLQFLIQYYNGEERAKGNILERFSAQQFPDLHSELNLSSLELGDSALYFCASSASGGNYNEQFFGPGTRLTVL.

This rearrangement joins TRBV5-1 to TRBJ2-3, with 11 bases that match TRBD1. V dropped 3 bases and J dropped 3; count of bases not matched to a gene: 3. Germline assignment: CDR1 SGHRS and CDR2 YFSETQ. The CDR3 has 15 residues. This CDR3 is CASSWGQGETDTQYF. Here the CDR3 DNA reads TGCGCCAGCAGCTGGGGACAGGGGGAAACAGATACGCAGTATTTT.

This chain joins TRBV20-1 and TRBJ1-1, with D tentatively TRBD1 (6 bases). The CDR3 contains 11 residues. Germline loops: CDR1 DFQATT, CDR2 SNEGSKA (reference sequence). Between the trimmed V and J ends, which lost 5 bases and 7 bases, there was a span of 11 bases. DNA of the CDR3: TGCAGTGCTGAGGACAGAGGTGAAGCTTTCTTT. It is translated as CSAEDRGEAFF.

The rearrangement links TRBV7-2 to TRBJ2-1, with 10 bases identical to TRBD2. With 2 bases clipped from V and 9 bases from J, the junction kept 4 bases outside the gene matches. Per the germline V gene, CDR1 is SGHTA and CDR2 is FQGNSA. CDR3 length: 14 residues. CDR3 sequence reads: CASSLLAGAPEQFF. CDR3 nucleotide sequence: TGTGCCAGCAGCTTACTAGCGGGGGCCCCTGAGCAGTTCTTC.

This clone was picked up a small number of times. The chain is built from TRBV4-2 and TRBJ1-1; D remains unclear. With 5 bases removed from V and 1 base from J, the gap between germline ends came to 11 bases. The germline gives CDR1 LGHNA, CDR2 YNFKEQ. This CDR3 region has 14 residues. DNA for the CDR3: TGTGCCAGCAGCGGACGGGTTTCGAACACTGAAGCTTTCTTT. Protein product: CASSGRVSNTEAFF.

This sequence joins TRBV13 and TRBJ2-7; 7 nucleotides agree with TRBD1. CDR1 and CDR2 from the germline V gene are PRHDT and FYEKMQ (reference sequence). The junction had 7 bases not matched to a gene; V was cut back by 5 bases and J by 3 bases. The CDR3 contains 14 residues. Written as DNA, the CDR3 is TGTGCCAGCAGCGCCGGGACAGCGAGCTACGAGCAGTACTTC. This sequence encodes CASSAGTASYEQYF.

The V and J genes are TRBV19 and TRBJ1-1, with D unclear. Germline CDR1 LNHDA, CDR2 SQIVND (reference sequence). The CDR3 consists of 12 residues. Trimming removed 3 bases from V and 5 bases from J, with 7 bases in between. In DNA form, the CDR3 reads TGTGCCAGTAGTATCACGAGGACTGAAGCTTTCTTT. This encodes CASSITRTEAFF.